This TCR beta chain was retrieved from a study of blood T cell repertoires in COVID-19. Background on the study: PBMCs, B-cell-depleted T cells, or T cells were the source of the cDNA or gDNA that made up the material.

With 6 bases removed from V and 1 base from J, the gap between germline ends came to 20 bases. The CDR3 length is 17 residues. Germline V gives CDR1 LGHNT, CDR2 FRNRAP. In the original analysis: Estimation of nucleated cell counts relied on the amplification of reference gene primers. Using immunoSEQ multiplex PCR, the repertoire was profiled, and TCRdb retains in-frame clones only, with some absent. V and J calls plus clone size are reproduced from that table; the DNA served to infer D and trimming. The sample consists of roughly 11,000 clones, around 90% of them appearing once. The clonotype comes from a woman aged 55 to 70 with active COVID-19. The source material was peripheral blood. The chain combines TRBV12-5 with TRBJ2-3; possible D gene TRBD2, 6 bases. Here the CDR3 reads CASGRHGSARGTDTQYF. The CDR3 coding sequence is TGTGCTAGTGGCCGCCACGGGAGCGCTCGGGGCACAGATACGCAGTATTTT.